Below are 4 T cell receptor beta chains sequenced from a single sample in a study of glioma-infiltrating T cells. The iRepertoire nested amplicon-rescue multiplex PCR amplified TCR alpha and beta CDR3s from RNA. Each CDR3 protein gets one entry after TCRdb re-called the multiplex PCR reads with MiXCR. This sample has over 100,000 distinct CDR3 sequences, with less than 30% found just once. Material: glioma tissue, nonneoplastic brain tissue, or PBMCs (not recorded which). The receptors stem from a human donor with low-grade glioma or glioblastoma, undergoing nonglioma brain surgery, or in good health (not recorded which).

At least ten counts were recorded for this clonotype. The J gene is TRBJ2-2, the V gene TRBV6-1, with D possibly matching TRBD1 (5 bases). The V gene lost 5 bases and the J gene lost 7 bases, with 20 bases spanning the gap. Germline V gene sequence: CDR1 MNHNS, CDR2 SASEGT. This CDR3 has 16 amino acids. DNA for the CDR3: TGTGCCAGCAGTAACGGCGACAGTTTTTATCTCGGGGAGCTGTTTTTT. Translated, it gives CASSNGDSFYLGELFF.

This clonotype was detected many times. The CDR3 bases are TGTGCCAGCAGCTATATCGGACAGGGCTACGAGCAGTACTTC. Translation: CASSYIGQGYEQYF. The gene calls are TRBV27 and TRBJ2-7, with 8 bases fitting TRBD1. V was pared by 6 bases and J by 3 bases, with 7 bases of the junction left unmatched. Germline lookup yields CDR1 MNHEY and CDR2 SMNVEV (reference sequence). This CDR3 has 14 residues.

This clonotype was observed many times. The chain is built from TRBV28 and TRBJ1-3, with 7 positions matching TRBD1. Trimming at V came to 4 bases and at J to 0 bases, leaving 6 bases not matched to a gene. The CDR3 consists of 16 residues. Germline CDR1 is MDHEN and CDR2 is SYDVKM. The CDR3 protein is CASSSPGQSSGNTIYF. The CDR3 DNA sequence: TGTGCCAGCAGTTCTCCGGGACAGTCCTCTGGAAACACCATATATTTT.

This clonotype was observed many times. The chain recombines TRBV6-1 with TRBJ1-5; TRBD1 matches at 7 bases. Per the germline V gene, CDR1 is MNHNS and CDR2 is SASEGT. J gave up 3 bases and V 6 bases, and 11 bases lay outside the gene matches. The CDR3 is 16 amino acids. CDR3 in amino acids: CASRPNLDRYNQPQHF. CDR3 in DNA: TGTGCCAGCAGACCTAACTTGGACAGGTACAATCAGCCCCAGCATTTT.